This TCR beta chain originates from a study of T cells after yellow fever vaccination. General study findings and limits: Only a small proportion of the clonotypes turned up in both the CD4 and the CD8 compartments, likely arising from convergent recombination.

The TCR cDNA carried a universal primer site and UMIs from 5'RACE template switching. From the 5' RACE reads, TCRdb called clonotypes with MiXCR, one entry per CDR3 protein. The sample consists of around 350,000 distinct CDR3 sequences, around 10% of them appearing once. As regards this clonotype: Its antigen remains unidentified.

V dropped 5 bases and J dropped 5 bases, with 13 bases sitting between them. CDR1 is DFQATT and CDR2 is SNEGSKA in the germline V gene (reference sequence). The CDR3 length is 12 residues. The rearrangement uses TRBV20-1 and TRBJ2-7; D might be TRBD2 (7 bases). The starting material was PBMCs, obtained on the day of the first yellow fever vaccination. The sequence was collected from a man younger than 35 who received the YFV17D yellow fever vaccine. CDR3 DNA sequence: TGCAGTGCTTGGTGGGGGGGGCACGAGCAGTACTTC. Translation gives CSAWWGGHEQYF.